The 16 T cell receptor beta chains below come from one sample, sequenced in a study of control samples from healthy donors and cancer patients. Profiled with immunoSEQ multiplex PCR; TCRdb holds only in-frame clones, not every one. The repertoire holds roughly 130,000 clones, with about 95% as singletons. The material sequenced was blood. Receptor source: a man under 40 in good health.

CDR3 in DNA: TGTGCCAGCATCCTTAGCGGGGAAGGAGGGAATGAGCAGTTCTTC. Its protein is CASILSGEGGNEQFF. The chain recombines TRBV21-1 with TRBJ2-1; the DNA was not used to check the table's D call, TRBD2. TRBV21-1 is deemed a pseudogene. The CDR3 length is 15 residues.

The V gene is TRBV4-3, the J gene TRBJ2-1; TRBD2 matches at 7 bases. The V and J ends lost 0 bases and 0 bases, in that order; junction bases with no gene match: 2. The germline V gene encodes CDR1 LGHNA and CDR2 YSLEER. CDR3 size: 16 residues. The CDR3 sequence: CASSQDGGGSYNEQFF. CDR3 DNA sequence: TGCGCCAGCAGCCAAGATGGGGGGGGCTCCTACAATGAGCAGTTCTTC.

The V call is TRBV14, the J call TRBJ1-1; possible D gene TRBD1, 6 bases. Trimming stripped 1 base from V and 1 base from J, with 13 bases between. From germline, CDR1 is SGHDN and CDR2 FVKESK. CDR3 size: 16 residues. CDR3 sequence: CASSQAVRGQNTEAFF. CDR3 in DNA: TGTGCCAGCAGCCAAGCTGTACGGGGGCAGAACACTGAAGCTTTCTTT.

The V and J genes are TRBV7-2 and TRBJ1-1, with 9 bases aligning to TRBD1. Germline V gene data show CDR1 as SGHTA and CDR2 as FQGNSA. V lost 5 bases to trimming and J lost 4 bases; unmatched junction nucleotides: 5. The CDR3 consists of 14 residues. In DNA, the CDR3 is TGTGCCAGCAGCAGAGGGGACAGGGCCACTGAAGCTTTCTTT. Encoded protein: CASSRGDRATEAFF.

This CDR3 reads CASSSEGNEQFF. The CDR3 nucleotides are TGTGCCAGCAGCTCAGAGGGCAATGAGCAGTTCTTC. The V and J genes are TRBV7-2 and TRBJ2-1; tentatively, D is TRBD2 (5 bases). The CDR3 consists of 12 residues. V was shortened by 4 bases and J by 6 bases, with 7 bases between the two germline ends. CDR1 and CDR2 (germline): SGHTA, FQGNSA.

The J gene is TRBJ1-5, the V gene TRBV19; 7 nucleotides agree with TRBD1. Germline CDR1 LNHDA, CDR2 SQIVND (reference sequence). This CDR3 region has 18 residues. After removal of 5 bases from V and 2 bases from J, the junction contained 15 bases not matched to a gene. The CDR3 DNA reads TGTGCCAGTAGTCCAGCCCCCCTCTACAGGGGAGGCAATCAGCCCCAGCATTTT. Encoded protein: CASSPAPLYRGGNQPQHF.

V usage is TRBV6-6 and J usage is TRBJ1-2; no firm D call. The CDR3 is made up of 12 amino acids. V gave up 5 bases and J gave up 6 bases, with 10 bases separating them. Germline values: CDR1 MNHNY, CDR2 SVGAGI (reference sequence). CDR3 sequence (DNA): TGTGCCAGCAGTCTTTACATGGATGGCTACACCTTC. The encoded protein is CASSLYMDGYTF.

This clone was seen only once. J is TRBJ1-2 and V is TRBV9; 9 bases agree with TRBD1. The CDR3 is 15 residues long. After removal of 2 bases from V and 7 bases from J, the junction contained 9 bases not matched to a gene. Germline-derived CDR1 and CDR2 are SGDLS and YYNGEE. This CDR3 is CASSVNRGLSAGYTF. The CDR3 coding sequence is TGTGCCAGCAGCGTCAACAGGGGGCTGAGTGCTGGCTACACCTTC.

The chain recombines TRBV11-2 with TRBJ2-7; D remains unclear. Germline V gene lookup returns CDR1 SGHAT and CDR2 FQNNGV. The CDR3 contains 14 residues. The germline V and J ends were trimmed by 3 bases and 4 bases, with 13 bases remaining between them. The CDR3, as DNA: TGTGCCAGCAGCTTGAACGGGCATGCTTACGAGCAGTACTTC. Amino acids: CASSLNGHAYEQYF.

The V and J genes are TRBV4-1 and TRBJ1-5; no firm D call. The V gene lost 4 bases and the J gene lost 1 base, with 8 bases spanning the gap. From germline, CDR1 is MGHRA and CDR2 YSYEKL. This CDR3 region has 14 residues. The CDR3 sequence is CASSPEESNQPQHF. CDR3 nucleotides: TGCGCCAGCAGCCCCGAGGAGAGCAATCAGCCCCAGCATTTT.

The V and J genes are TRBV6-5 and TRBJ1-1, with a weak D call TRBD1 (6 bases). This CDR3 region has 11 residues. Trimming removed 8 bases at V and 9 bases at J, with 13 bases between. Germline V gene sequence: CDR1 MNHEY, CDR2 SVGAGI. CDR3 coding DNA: TGTGCCAGCGGTAATGGGGGCCAAGCTTTCTTT. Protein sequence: CASGNGGQAFF.

CDR3 sequence: CASSGEGPYSNQPQHF. CDR3 DNA sequence: TGTGCCAGCAGTGGTGAGGGGCCCTATAGCAATCAGCCCCAGCATTTT. The chain combines TRBV25-1 with TRBJ1-5; possibly TRBD1 for D (5 bases). The CDR3 length is 16 residues. The V gene lost 4 bases and the J gene lost 0 bases, with 13 bases spanning the gap. The germline gives CDR1 MGHDK, CDR2 SYGVNS.

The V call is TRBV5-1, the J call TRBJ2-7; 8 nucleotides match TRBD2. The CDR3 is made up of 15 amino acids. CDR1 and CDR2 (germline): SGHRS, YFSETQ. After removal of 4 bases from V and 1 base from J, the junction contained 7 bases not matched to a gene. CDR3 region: CASSPTAGASYEQYF. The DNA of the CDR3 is TGCGCCAGCAGCCCCACAGCGGGGGCGTCCTACGAGCAGTACTTC.

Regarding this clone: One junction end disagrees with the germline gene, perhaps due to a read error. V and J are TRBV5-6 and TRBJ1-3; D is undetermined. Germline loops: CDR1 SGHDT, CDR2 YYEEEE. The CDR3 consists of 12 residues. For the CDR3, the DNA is TGTGCCAGCAGCATGCGAGGAACCACCATATATTTT. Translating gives CASSMRGTTIYF. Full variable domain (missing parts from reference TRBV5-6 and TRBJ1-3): DAGVTQSPTHLIKTRGQQVTLRCSPKSGHDTVSWYQQALGQGPQFIFQYYEEEERQRGNFPDRFSGHQFPNYSSELNVNALLLGDSALYLCASSMRGTTIYFGEGSWLTVV.

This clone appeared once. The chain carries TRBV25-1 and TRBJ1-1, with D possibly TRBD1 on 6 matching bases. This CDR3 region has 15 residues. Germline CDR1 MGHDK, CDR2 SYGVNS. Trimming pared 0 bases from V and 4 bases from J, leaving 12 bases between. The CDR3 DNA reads TGTGCCAGCAGTGAATATATGGGGGGGCCCACTGAAGCTTTCTTT. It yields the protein CASSEYMGGPTEAFF.

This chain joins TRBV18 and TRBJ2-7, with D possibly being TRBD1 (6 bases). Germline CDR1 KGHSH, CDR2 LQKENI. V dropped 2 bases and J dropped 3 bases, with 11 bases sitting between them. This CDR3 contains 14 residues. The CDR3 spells CASSPRVDSYEQYF. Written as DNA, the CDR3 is TGTGCCAGCTCACCAAGAGTGGACAGCTACGAGCAGTACTTC.